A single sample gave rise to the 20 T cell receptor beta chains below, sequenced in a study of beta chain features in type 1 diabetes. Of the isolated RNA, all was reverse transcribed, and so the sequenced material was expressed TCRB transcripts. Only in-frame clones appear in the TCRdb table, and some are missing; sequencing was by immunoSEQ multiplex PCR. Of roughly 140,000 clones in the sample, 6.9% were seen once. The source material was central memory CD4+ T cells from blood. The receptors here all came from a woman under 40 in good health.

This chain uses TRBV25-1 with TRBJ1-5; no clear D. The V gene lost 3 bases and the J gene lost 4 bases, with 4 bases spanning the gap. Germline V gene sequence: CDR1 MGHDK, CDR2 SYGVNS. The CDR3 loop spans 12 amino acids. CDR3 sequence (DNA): TGTGCCAGCAGTGACTCTAATCAGCCCCAGCATTTT. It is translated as CASSDSNQPQHF.

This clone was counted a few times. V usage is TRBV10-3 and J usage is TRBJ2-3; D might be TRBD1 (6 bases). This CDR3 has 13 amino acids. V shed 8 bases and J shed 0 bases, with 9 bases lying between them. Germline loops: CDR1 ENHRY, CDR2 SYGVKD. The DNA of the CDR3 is TGTGCCATCGAGGGGGTAAGCACAGATACGCAGTATTTT. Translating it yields CAIEGVSTDTQYF.

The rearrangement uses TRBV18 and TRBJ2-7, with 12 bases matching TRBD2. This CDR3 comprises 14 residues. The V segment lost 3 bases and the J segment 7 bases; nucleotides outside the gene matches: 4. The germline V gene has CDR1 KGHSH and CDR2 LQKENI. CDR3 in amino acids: CASSPTSGSGEQYF. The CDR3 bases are TGTGCCAGCTCACCGACTAGCGGGAGCGGTGAGCAGTACTTC.

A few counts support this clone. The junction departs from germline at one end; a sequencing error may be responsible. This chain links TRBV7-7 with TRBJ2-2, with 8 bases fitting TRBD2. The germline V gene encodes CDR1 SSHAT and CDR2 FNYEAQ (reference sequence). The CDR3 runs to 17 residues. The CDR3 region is CASRSTGGDPSTGELFF. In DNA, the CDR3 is TGTGCTAGCAGGTCAACCGGGGGGGACCCAAGCACCGGGGAGCTGTTTTTT.

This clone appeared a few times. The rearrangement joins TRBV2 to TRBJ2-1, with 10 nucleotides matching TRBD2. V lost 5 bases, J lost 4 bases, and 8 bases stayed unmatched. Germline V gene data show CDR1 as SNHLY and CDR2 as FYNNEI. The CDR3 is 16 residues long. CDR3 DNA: TGTGCCAGCAGTTTTGGACTAGCGGCCCCTTACAATGAGCAGTTCTTC. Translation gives CASSFGLAAPYNEQFF.

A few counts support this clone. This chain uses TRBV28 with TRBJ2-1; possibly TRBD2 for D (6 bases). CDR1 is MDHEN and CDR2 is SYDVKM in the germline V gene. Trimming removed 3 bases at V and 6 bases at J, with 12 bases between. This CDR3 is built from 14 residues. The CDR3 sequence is CASSFVAVGNEQFF. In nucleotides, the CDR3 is TGTGCCAGCAGTTTTGTAGCGGTGGGCAATGAGCAGTTCTTC.

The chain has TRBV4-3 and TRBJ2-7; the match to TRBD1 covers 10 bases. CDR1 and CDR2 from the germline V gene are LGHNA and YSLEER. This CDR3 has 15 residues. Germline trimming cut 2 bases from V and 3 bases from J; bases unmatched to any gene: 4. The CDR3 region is CASSQQTGGIYEQYF. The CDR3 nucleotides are TGCGCCAGCAGCCAACAGACAGGGGGCATCTACGAGCAGTACTTC.

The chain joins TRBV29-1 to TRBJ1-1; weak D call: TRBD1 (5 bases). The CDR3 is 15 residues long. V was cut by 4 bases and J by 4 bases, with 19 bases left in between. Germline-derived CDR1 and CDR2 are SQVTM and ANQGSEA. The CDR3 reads CSVVHLDNSFTEAFF. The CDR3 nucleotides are TGCAGCGTTGTGCATCTGGACAATAGTTTCACTGAAGCTTTCTTT.

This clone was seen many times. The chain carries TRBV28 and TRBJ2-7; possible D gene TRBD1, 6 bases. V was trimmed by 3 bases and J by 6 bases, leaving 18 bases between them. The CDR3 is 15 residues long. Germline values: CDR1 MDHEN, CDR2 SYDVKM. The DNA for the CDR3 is TGTGCCAGCAGTTTCCCCTCCGGGACACTAGTCGAGCAGTACTTC. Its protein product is CASSFPSGTLVEQYF. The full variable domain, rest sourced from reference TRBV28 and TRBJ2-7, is DVKVTQSSRYLVKRTGEKVFLECVQDMDHENMFWYRQDPGLGLRLIYFSYDVKMKEKGDIPEGYSVSREKKERFSLILESASTNQTSMYLCASSFPSGTLVEQYFGPGTRLTVT.

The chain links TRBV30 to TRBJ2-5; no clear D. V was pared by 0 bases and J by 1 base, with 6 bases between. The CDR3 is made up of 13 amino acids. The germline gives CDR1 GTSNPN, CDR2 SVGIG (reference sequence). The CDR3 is CAWSVSSQETQYF. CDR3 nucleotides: TGTGCCTGGAGTGTATCCAGCCAAGAGACCCAGTACTTC.

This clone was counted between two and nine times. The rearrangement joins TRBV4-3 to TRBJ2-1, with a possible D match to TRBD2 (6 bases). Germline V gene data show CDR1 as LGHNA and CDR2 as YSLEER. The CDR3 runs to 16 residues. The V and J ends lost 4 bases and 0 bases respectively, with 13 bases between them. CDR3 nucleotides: TGCGCCAGCAGCCGGGAGGCAGAGGCCTCCTACAATGAGCAGTTCTTC. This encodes CASSREAEASYNEQFF.

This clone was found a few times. CDR3 nucleotide sequence: TGTGCCAGTAGGGGGGACAGCGTCCGGGAGACCCAGTACTTC. This gives the protein CASRGDSVRETQYF. This sequence joins TRBV19 and TRBJ2-5; 7 bases line up with TRBD1. The CDR3 has 14 amino acids. Germline assignment: CDR1 LNHDA and CDR2 SQIVND (reference sequence). Losses at the gene ends were 6 bases for V and 5 bases for J; bases not matched to a gene: 9.

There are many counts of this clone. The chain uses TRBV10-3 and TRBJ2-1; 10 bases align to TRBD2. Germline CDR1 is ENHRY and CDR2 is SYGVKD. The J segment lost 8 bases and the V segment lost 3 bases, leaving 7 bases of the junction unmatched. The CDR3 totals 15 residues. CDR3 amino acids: CAISDGIAGGHEQFF. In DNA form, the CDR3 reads TGTGCCATCAGTGATGGAATAGCGGGAGGCCATGAGCAGTTCTTC.

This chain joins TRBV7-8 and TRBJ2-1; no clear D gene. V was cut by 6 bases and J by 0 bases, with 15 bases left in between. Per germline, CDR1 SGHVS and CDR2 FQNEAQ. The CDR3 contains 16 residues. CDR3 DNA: TGTGCCAGCAGTCAGGCAGGTGCGTTCTCCTACAATGAGCAGTTCTTC. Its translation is CASSQAGAFSYNEQFF. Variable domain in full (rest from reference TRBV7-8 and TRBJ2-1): GAGVSQSPRYKVAKRGQDVALRCDPISGHVSLFWYQQALGQGPEFLTYFQNEAQLDKSGLPSDRFFAERPEGSVSTLKIQRTQQEDSAVYLCASSQAGAFSYNEQFFGPGTRLTVL.

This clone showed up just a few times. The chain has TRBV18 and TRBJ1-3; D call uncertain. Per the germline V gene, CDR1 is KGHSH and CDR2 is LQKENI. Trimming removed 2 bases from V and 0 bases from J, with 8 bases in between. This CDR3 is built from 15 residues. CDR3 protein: CASSPYESSGNTIYF. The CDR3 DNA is TGTGCCAGCTCACCATACGAGAGCTCTGGAAACACCATATATTTT.

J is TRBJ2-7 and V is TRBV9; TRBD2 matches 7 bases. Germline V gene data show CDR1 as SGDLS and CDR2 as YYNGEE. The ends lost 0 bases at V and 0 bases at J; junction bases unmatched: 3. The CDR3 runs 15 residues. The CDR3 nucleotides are TGTGCCAGCAGCGTAGAGCTAGCGGACTCCTACGAGCAGTACTTC. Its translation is CASSVELADSYEQYF.

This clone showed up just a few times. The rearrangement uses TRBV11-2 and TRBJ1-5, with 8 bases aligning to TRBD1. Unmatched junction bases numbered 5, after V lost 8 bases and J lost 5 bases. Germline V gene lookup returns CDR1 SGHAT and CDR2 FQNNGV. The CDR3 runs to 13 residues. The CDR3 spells CASAGGFYQPQHF. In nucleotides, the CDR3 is TGTGCCAGCGCAGGGGGCTTCTATCAGCCCCAGCATTTT.

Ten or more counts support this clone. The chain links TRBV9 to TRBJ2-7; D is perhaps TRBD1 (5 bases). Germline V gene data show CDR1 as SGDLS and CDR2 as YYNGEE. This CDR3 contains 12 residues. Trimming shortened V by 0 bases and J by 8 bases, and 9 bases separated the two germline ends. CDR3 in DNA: TGTGCCAGCAGCGTAGACCAGGGCCAGCAGTACTTC. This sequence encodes CASSVDQGQQYF.

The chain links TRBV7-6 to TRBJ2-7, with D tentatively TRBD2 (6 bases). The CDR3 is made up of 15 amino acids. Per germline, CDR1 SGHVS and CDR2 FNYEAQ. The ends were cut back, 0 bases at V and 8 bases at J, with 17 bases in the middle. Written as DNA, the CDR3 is TGTGCCAGCAGCTTAGCGCCCTCGGGAGTGGGGCAGCAGTACTTC. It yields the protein CASSLAPSGVGQQYF.

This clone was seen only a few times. CDR3 loop: CAWSANRGPRQPQHF. The DNA for the CDR3 is TGTGCCTGGAGCGCTAACAGGGGGCCGCGCCAGCCCCAGCATTTT. The chain couples TRBV30 to TRBJ1-5; 9 nucleotides align to TRBD1. This CDR3 has 15 amino acids. V gave up 3 bases and J gave up 7 bases; unmatched junction bases: 10. CDR1 is GTSNPN and CDR2 is SVGIG in the germline V gene (reference sequence).